This T cell receptor (beta chain) is drawn from a study of OX40 agonist ivuxolimab in advanced cancers. Overall study findings and caveats: Partly responding patients at 0.1-3.0 mg/kg showed some of the smallest clonal expansion.

This clone was seen a single time. Its matching antigen is unknown. Assay: immunoSEQ multiplex PCR; the TCRdb copy retains only in-frame clones and omits some. The sample carries roughly 90,000 clones, roughly nine tenths recorded once. Germline CDR1 is SGHDN and CDR2 is FVKESK. With 0 bases clipped from V and 2 bases from J, the junction kept 11 bases outside the gene matches. The CDR3 spans 19 residues. The V and J genes are TRBV14 and TRBJ2-3; 10 nucleotides line up with TRBD2. This clonotype was obtained from an adult with an advanced solid tumor such as melanoma, head and neck, liver or kidney cancer. The sample consisted of CD4+ or CD8+ T cells sorted from blood, taken in a trial of the OX40 agonist ivuxolimab. CDR3 region: CASSQEGLAGGRFTDTQYF. For the CDR3, the DNA is TGTGCCAGCAGCCAAGAGGGATTAGCGGGAGGCCGTTTCACAGATACGCAGTATTTT.